This T cell receptor (beta chain) was captured in a study of T cell responses to AZD1222 COVID-19 vaccine (dated by TCRdb to 2020 to 2022). For the study in its entirety: AZD1222 recipients whose second dose came at about 4 weeks and those whose second dose came at about 12 weeks were combined into one group, since spike-specific TCR depth and breadth did not differ between the two schedules. Trial participants were enrolled by age into subgroups of 18-55, 56-69 and 70-plus years, and around 150, 28 and 57 TCR-sequenced participants, respectively, were included in these subgroups. A total of 233 trial participants underwent TCR sequencing, of whom about 200 had received two doses of AZD1222 and around 25 had received two doses of the MenACWY control vaccine. Overall study outcomes, separate from this receptor: Most participants were white British and females outnumbered males, and the authors suggested that clonal diversity may have been underestimated. After two AZD1222 doses, both the breadth and the depth of spike-specific TCRs were significantly higher than at day 0 and than in MenACWY recipients. CD4 TCRs associated with the vaccine covered the entire spike protein, and the dominant responses were in regions 160-218 and 743-854. No day 14 peak-response samples were available, so repertoires were characterized only after the peak T cell response. Conclusions about previously exposed vaccinees are limited because only five to seven AZD1222 recipients were SARS-CoV-2 seropositive at baseline. Reportedly, close to half of the unique spike-specific TCRs recognized epitopes lying outside the regions that are mutated in the B.1.351 and B.1.1.7 variants. The 56-69-year group was small, and its depth increase did not reach significance, likely because of low power.

The CDR3 regions of human TCRbeta chains were subjected to immunosequencing. In the original analysis: TCRs in the repertoires were matched against a reference library of SARS-CoV-2-specific TCRs that had been generated with the MIRA antigen-specificity platform. Breadth was defined as the fraction of unique TCRs that were SARS-CoV-2-associated, and depth was defined as the fraction of total T cells that were SARS-CoV-2-associated. Each spike-specific TCR was assigned to its reactive spike region and to a CD4 or CD8 class using the MIRA data. Log10-transformed breadth and depth values were compared by one-way ANOVA with Sidak's multiple comparisons tests. TCRdb's version of the immuneACCESS table is confined to in-frame rearrangements and falls short of the full clone set. An unresolved V gene accounts for under half of the shortfall where checked; the remainder is of unknown origin. That table gives V, J and clone size, and the DNA gave D and trimming. The sample contains approximately 98,000 clones, just over 85% of them found a single time. The ten largest clones add up to about 3.3% of the sample.

The sample's time point label is to be understood as: baseline before first vaccination. The vaccinee samples were drawn from two UK trials, COV001 and COV002, one of which was a single-blind randomized controlled phase 2/3 trial testing AZD1222 (ChAdOx1 nCoV-19) in healthy adults. For TCRbeta chain sequencing, PBMC samples were collected from trial participants at day 0 and at day 28 after the second dose. Regarding this clone: What antigen it recognizes has not been identified. Per-base quality was not reported, and no clone a single base away is much larger than it.

This material consisted of peripheral blood, taken on day 0 of AZD1222 vaccination. This TCR was recovered from an adult in good health.

CDR3 region: CASSSPRENDLFNEQFF. The DNA is TGTGCCAGCAGCTCTCCGCGGGAGAATGATCTGTTCAATGAGCAGTTCTTC. The V and J segments used are TRBV11-2 and TRBJ2-1, and TRBD2 aligns with 7 junction nucleotides. The germline V end is reduced by 4 bases and the J end by 6 bases; junction bases left unmatched: 15. The germline V gene specifies SGHAT as CDR1 and FQNNGV as CDR2. CDR3 length: 17 amino acids, cysteine to phenylalanine. Only the CDR3 DNA is retained, 51 bases long and in frame from the first base.